The present T cell receptor (beta chain) was sequenced within a study of T cells in Graves' hyperthyroidism and ophthalmopathy. RNA transcripts provided the source from which TCR beta CDR3 regions were amplified. The HTBI primer set served for first-round RT-PCR of the TCR CDR3. TCRdb reanalysed the multiplex PCR reads using MiXCR and keeps one entry per CDR3 protein. The repertoire consists of 550,000 to 650,000 distinct CDR3 sequences, with around 13% occurring once and the leading ten covering about 5.8%. Germline values: CDR1 GTSNPN, CDR2 SVGIG (reference sequence). CDR3 length: 15 amino acids. V was clipped by 2 bases and J by 6 bases; unmatched bases: 11. The table lists this clonotype with a few counts.

The sample consisted of blood. This rearrangement joins TRBV30 to TRBJ1-1; 8 bases match TRBD1. This clonotype was sampled from a woman in her 30s with Graves' hyperthyroidism that later progressed to Graves' ophthalmopathy. The CDR3 here is CAWSTGGSTGAEAFF. As DNA, the CDR3 is TGTGCCTGGAGTACAGGAGGTTCGACAGGGGCTGAAGCTTTCTTT.